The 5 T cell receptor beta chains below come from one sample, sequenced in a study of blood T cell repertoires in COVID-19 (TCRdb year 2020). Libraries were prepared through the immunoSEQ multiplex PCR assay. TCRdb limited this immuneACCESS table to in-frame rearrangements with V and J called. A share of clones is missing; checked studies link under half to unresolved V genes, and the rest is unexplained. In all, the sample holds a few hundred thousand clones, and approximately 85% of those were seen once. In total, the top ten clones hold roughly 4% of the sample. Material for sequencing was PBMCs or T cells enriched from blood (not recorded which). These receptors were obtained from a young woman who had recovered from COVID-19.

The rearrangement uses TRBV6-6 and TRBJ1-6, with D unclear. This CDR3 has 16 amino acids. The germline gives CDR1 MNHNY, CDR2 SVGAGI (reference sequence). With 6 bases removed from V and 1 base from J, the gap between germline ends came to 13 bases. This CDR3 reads CASSHRGGSYNSPLHF. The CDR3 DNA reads TGTGCCAGCAGCCATCGCGGAGGGTCCTATAATTCACCCCTCCACTTT.

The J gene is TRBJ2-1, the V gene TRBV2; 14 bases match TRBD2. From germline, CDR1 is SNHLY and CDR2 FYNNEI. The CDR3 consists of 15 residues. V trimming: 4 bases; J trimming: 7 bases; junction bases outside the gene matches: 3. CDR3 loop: CASSVGTSGGNEQFF. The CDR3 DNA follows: TGTGCCAGCAGTGTGGGGACTAGCGGGGGAAATGAGCAGTTCTTC.

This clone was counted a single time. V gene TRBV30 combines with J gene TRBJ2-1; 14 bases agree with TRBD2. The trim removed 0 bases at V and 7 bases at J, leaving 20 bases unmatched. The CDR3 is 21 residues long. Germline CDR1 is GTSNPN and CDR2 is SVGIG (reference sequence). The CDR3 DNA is TGTGCCTGGAGTGTACCGACTCGACTAGCGGGAGGGATAGAGGGTCGGAATGAGCAGTTCTTC. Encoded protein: CAWSVPTRLAGGIEGRNEQFF.

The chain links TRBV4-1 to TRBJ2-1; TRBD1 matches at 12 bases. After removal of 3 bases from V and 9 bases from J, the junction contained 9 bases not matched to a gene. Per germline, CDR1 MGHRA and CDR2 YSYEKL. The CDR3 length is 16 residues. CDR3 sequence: CASSHTSGTGGFEQFF. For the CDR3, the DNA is TGCGCCAGCAGCCATACTTCCGGGACAGGGGGCTTTGAGCAGTTCTTC.

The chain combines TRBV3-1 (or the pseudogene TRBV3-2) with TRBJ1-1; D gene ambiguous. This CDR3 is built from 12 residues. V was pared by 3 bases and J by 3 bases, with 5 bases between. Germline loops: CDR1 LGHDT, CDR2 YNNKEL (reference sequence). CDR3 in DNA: TGTGCCAGCAGCCAGCGCGACACTGAAGCTTTCTTT. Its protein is CASSQRDTEAFF.